The clone carrying this TCR beta chain was seen a handful of times. This sample stems from a study of blood T cell repertoires in COVID-19. Overall study context: Whether acute or convalescent, the COVID-19 samples came from the United States, Italy and Spain. PBMCs, B-cell-depleted T cells, or T cells were the source of the cDNA or gDNA that made up the material.

In the authors' methods: Amplification with reference gene primers provided the estimates of nucleated cell counts. TCRdb's table, derived via immunoSEQ multiplex PCR, lists solely in-frame clones and lacks some. V and J calls and clone size are as listed in that table; D and trimming were resolved from the DNA. This sample has about 82,000 clones; around four fifths occur once, and the top ten carry about 20%. The V gene end was trimmed by 4 bases and the J gene end by 15 bases; junction bases not matched to a gene: 5. The germline V gene has CDR1 SGHKS and CDR2 YYEKEE (reference sequence). The CDR3 runs 11 residues.

The sequence came from an elderly man with active or convalescent COVID-19. The sample comprised peripheral blood. This rearrangement joins TRBV5-5 to TRBJ1-5, with 9 positions matching TRBD1. Here the CDR3 reads CASSQGQGLHF. In DNA, the CDR3 is TGTGCCAGCAGCCAGGGACAGGGCCTGCATTTT.